This TCR beta chain was found in a study of blood T cell repertoires in COVID-19. Study overall: Acute-phase and convalescent COVID-19 samples originated in the United States, Italy and Spain. T cells, B-cell-depleted T cells, or PBMCs supplied cDNA or gDNA.

The repertoire was sequenced with immunoSEQ multiplex PCR; TCRdb's copy has only in-frame clones and lacks some. In the table there are around 110,000 clones, over 80% of which are singletons. Germline-derived CDR1 and CDR2 are MNHEY and SVGAGI. The junction had 5 bases not matched to a gene; V was cut back by 7 bases and J by 7 bases. CDR3 size: 13 residues. The sequencing input was peripheral blood. The source is a man younger than 40 with acute or convalescent COVID-19. The J gene is TRBJ1-2, the V gene TRBV6-5, with TRBD1 identical over 11 bases. The CDR3 bases are TGTGCCAGCAAAGGACAGGGGGCTGGTGGCTACACCTTC. Its protein product is CASKGQGAGGYTF.